One and the same sample provided the 16 T cell receptor beta chains below, sequenced in a study of T cells in women clearing cervical HPV infection. This table comes from immunoSEQ multiplex PCR, and its TCRdb copy is limited to in-frame clones, with some not included. Recorded for this sample: around 44,000 clones. Specimen: blood buffy coat. The receptors derive from a woman between 18 and 70 years old with a cervical HPV16 infection that either progressed to CIN3+ or cleared (not recorded which).

On this clone: Read coverage stops 3 residues before the CDR3 terminus; the germline J gene supplies the remainder. The rearrangement links TRBV18 to TRBJ2-3, with 10 nucleotides matching TRBD1. Germline CDR1 and CDR2: KGHSH and LQKENI. V was pared by 0 bases and J by 1 base, with 4 bases of the junction left unmatched. CDR3 length: 17 amino acids. CDR3 DNA, as far as it was read: TGTGCCAGCTCACCACCGACAGGGGGCTATGGCACAGATACG. It is translated as CASSPPTGGYGTDT. The CDR3, in full, reads CASSPPTGGYGTDTQYF.

In the case of this clone: The read comes to an end 3 residues before the CDR3 does, leaving the germline J gene to fill in the end. The chain has TRBV20-1 and TRBJ2-1, with a tentative D call TRBD1 (8 bases). CDR3 length equals 15 residues. Trimming took off 6 bases at V and 8 bases at J, with 23 bases between the two ends. CDR1 and CDR2 from the germline V gene are DFQATT and SNEGSKA (reference sequence). CDR3 sequence reads: CSAPGGRTGLDEQFF. The covered CDR3 bases are TGCAGTGCCCCCGGGGGGCGGACAGGGCTCGATGAG.

A word on this clone: The read finishes 3 residues shy of the CDR3 end, and the germline J gene is used to complete it. The V and J genes are TRBV7-9 and TRBJ1-5; D is possibly TRBD1 (5 bases). V was shortened by 3 bases and J by 5 bases, with 14 bases between the two germline ends. This CDR3 has 15 residues. Germline CDR1 and CDR2: SEHNR and FQNEAQ (reference sequence). CDR3 bases read: TGTGCCAGCAGCTTGATCGGCAGGGAGGATCAGCCC. It yields the protein CASSLIGREDQP. The CDR3 as a whole reads CASSLIGREDQPQHF.

A remark on this clone: Coverage ceases 3 residues before the CDR3 finishes, and the germline J gene fills in the end. This chain uses TRBV11-1 with TRBJ2-2, with 7 positions matching TRBD1. This CDR3 has 15 amino acids. V lost 5 bases, J lost 1 base, and 4 bases stayed unmatched. Germline assignment: CDR1 SGHAT and CDR2 FQDESV (reference sequence). The covered CDR3 bases are TGTGCCAGCAGCACCCGACAGGGGAACACCGGGGAG. Translated, it gives CASSTRQGNTGE. The full CDR3 sequence reads CASSTRQGNTGELFF. Using reference TRBV11-1 and TRBJ2-2 for the parts outside the CDR3, the full variable domain is EAEVAQSPRYKITEKSQAVAFWCDPISGHATLYWYRQILGQGPELLVQFQDESVVDDSQLPKDRFSAERLKGVDSTLKIQPAELGDSAMYLCASSTRQGNTGELFFGEGSRLTVL.

In the case of this clone: The CDR3 goes on 3 residues after the read ends, and that part is filled in from the germline J gene. The chain has TRBV10-1 and TRBJ2-1; D perhaps matches TRBD1 (6 bases). This CDR3 is 15 amino acids long. Trimming removed 0 bases from V and 6 bases from J, with 12 bases in between. The germline gives CDR1 WNHNN, CDR2 SYGVQD (reference sequence). The CDR3 loop reads CASSESGTPSNEQFF. Incomplete CDR3 DNA: TGCGCCAGCAGTGAGTCCGGGACACCCTCCAATGAG.

Remarks on this clone: The CDR3 end lies 3 residues beyond the end of the read and is filled in from the germline J gene. The chain joins TRBV7-2 to TRBJ1-6, with D possibly being TRBD1 (5 bases). The CDR3 has 14 amino acids. Per the germline V gene, CDR1 is SGHTA and CDR2 is FQGNSA. Trimming took 3 bases from V and 6 from J, leaving 9 bases between them. The CDR3 here is CASSFRQGNSPLHF. The part of the CDR3 DNA that was read is TGTGCCAGCAGCTTTAGGCAGGGTAATTCACCC. The full variable domain, rest sourced from reference TRBV7-2 and TRBJ1-6, is GAGVSQSPSNKVTEKGKDVELRCDPISGHTALYWYRQSLGQGLEFLIYFQGNSAPDKSGLPSDRFSAERTGGSVSTLTIQRTQQEDSAVYLCASSFRQGNSPLHFGNGTRLTVT.

Points on this clone: The read halts 3 residues ahead of the CDR3 end, with the missing end drawn from the germline J gene. The chain links TRBV7-2 to TRBJ2-1; TRBD2 aligns across 9 bases. CDR3 length: 14 amino acids. The V gene end was trimmed by 3 bases and the J gene end by 8 bases; junction bases not matched to a gene: 5. Germline CDR1 SGHTA, CDR2 FQGNSA. The CDR3 sequence: CASSFRGRVDEQFF. The sequenced CDR3 bases are TGTGCCAGCAGCTTCCGCGGGAGGGTCGATGAG.

On this clone itself: Read sequence stops 3 residues before the CDR3 end, and the germline J gene provides the missing end. V is TRBV12-3 or TRBV12-4 and J is TRBJ2-4; TRBD1 matches 12 bases. The CDR3 extends over 14 amino acids. The V segment lost 5 bases and the J segment 6 bases; nucleotides outside the gene matches: 2. Partial CDR3 DNA: TGTGCCAGCAGTGGGACAGGGGGCGGAAACATT. Protein sequence: CASSGTGGGNI. The whole CDR3 sequence reads CASSGTGGGNIQYF.

With respect to this clone: From the germline J gene comes the end of the CDR3, since the read stops 3 residues before it. The chain carries TRBV19 and TRBJ2-3; D is perhaps TRBD2 (5 bases). Trimming shortened V by 7 bases and J by 4 bases, and 12 bases separated the two germline ends. This CDR3 is built from 13 residues. Per the germline V gene, CDR1 is LNHDA and CDR2 is SQIVND (reference sequence). CDR3 sequence reads: CASTVAPSDTQYF. The DNA read from the CDR3 is TGTGCCAGTACAGTAGCGCCCTCAGATACG. The full variable domain, in which reference TRBV19 and TRBJ2-3 provide the parts outside the CDR3, is DGGITQSPKYLFRKEGQNVTLSCEQNLNHDAMYWYRQDPGQGLRLIYYSQIVNDFQKGDIAEGYSVSREKKESFPLTVTSAQKNPTAFYLCASTVAPSDTQYFGPGTRLTVL.

Regarding this clone: Read sequence stops 3 residues before the CDR3 end, and the germline J gene provides the missing end. This chain connects TRBV5-4 to TRBJ2-5, with D tentatively TRBD1 (6 bases). Trimming shortened V by 4 bases and J by 2 bases, and 12 bases separated the two germline ends. Germline CDR1 is SGHNT and CDR2 is YYREEE (reference sequence). The CDR3 runs 14 residues. Partial CDR3 DNA: TGTGCCAGCAGCGCAGGGGCCAGGCAAGAGACC. It yields the protein CASSAGARQET. The complete CDR3 protein is CASSAGARQETQYF.

Turning to this clone: The read finishes 3 residues shy of the CDR3 end, and the germline J gene is used to complete it. The gene calls are TRBV2 and TRBJ2-1, with 10 bases identical to TRBD2. The CDR3 runs to 15 residues. J was trimmed by 4 bases and V by 3 bases; bases with no gene match: 3. CDR1 is SNHLY and CDR2 is FYNNEI in the germline V gene. The CDR3 reads CASSDRTSGYNEQFF. The CDR3 DNA, read in part, is TGTGCCAGCAGTGACCGGACTAGCGGATACAATGAG.

Points on this clone: The read gets to within 3 residues of the CDR3 end, and the germline J gene fills in the rest. V and J are TRBV19 and TRBJ1-2; the D gene is possibly TRBD1 (5 bases). The CDR3 extends over 16 amino acids. Germline CDR1 is LNHDA and CDR2 is SQIVND (reference sequence). The ends were cut back, 0 bases at V and 4 bases at J, with 15 bases in the middle. The DNA read from the CDR3 is TGTGCCAGTAGTATAGATGACAGCCTTACCGTCTATGGC. Encoded protein: CASSIDDSLTVYG. The CDR3 in its entirety is CASSIDDSLTVYGYTF.

With regard to this clone: The read gets to within 3 residues of the CDR3 end, and the germline J gene fills in the rest. This chain uses TRBV12-3 or TRBV12-4 with TRBJ2-1, with D perhaps matching TRBD2 (6 bases). The germline V and J ends were trimmed by 6 bases and 3 bases, with 15 bases remaining between them. The CDR3 consists of 15 residues. The CDR3 reads CASRAGRGYYNEQFF. Partial CDR3 DNA: TGTGCCAGCAGGGCTGGCCGGGGGTACTACAATGAG.

On this clone: Read coverage stops 3 residues before the CDR3 terminus; the germline J gene supplies the remainder. The chain is built from TRBV5-1 and TRBJ2-6, with D unclear. CDR3 length equals 17 residues. The V and J ends lost 0 bases and 1 base respectively, with 11 bases between them. Germline V gene data show CDR1 as SGHRS and CDR2 as YFSETQ. The sequenced part of the CDR3 DNA is TGCGCCAGCAGCTTGGAGCGCCAGACTTCTGGGGCCAACGTC. It specifies CASSLERQTSGANV. The CDR3 in full is CASSLERQTSGANVLTF.

In the case of this clone: The observed sequence ends 3 residues before the CDR3 terminus, with the missing tail filled in from the germline J gene. The chain carries TRBV5-1 and TRBJ1-6; 10 nucleotides agree with TRBD1. The CDR3 spans 14 residues. The J segment lost 8 bases and the V segment lost 4 bases, leaving 3 bases of the junction unmatched. Looked up from germline, CDR1 is SGHRS and CDR2 is YFSETQ. Partial CDR3 DNA: TGCGCCAGCAGCCCAGGACAGGGGGATTCACCC. Translated: CASSPGQGDSP. The entire CDR3 sequence reads CASSPGQGDSPLHF. Full variable domain (remainder filled in from reference TRBV5-1 and TRBJ1-6): KAGVTQTPRYLIKTRGQQVTLSCSPISGHRSVSWYQQTPGQGLQFLFEYFSETQRNKGNFPGRFSGRQFSNSRSEMNVSTLELGDSALYLCASSPGQGDSPLHFGNGTRLTVT.

Regarding this clone: The read finishes 3 residues shy of the CDR3 end, and the germline J gene is used to complete it. The chain links TRBV7-9 to TRBJ2-5; D not resolved. Per the germline V gene, CDR1 is SEHNR and CDR2 is FQNEAQ (reference sequence). Trimming stripped 3 bases from V and 4 bases from J, with 12 bases between. The CDR3 contains 14 residues. CDR3 residues: CASSFWAAVETQYF. Incomplete CDR3 DNA: TGTGCCAGCAGCTTCTGGGCCGCAGTAGAGACC.